The 11 T cell receptor beta chains below were found in one sample sequenced in a study of T cell clonality in common variable immunodeficiency. Some clones are missing from TCRdb's copy, which holds only in-frame ones; the method was immunoSEQ multiplex PCR. In total the sample includes about 34,000 clones, none of them seen once. Their cognate antigens are unknown. Findings and limits, study-wide: Common variable immunodeficiency TCR beta sequences reportedly had fewer deletions and N-nucleotide insertions.

The material sequenced was peripheral blood mononuclear cells. The receptors here all came from a human donor with common variable immunodeficiency.

CDR3 sequence: CASRHLTENTEAFF. CDR3 DNA, as far as it was read: TGTGCCAGTAGGCACCTGACAGAGAACACTGAA. The chain carries TRBV19 and TRBJ1-1, with a possible D match to TRBD1 (5 bases). Read sequence stops 3 residues before the CDR3 end, and the germline J gene provides the missing end. The CDR3 has 14 amino acids. Trimming took off 6 bases at V and 1 base at J, with 12 bases between the two ends. In germline, CDR1 is LNHDA, CDR2 SQIVND (reference sequence).

This clone has ten or more counts. The read ends 3 residues before the CDR3 terminus; that terminus is restored from the germline J gene. The gene calls are TRBV29-1 and TRBJ1-2; tentatively, D is TRBD1 (5 bases). The V end was cut by 4 bases, the J end by 3 bases, with 9 bases between. Per the germline V gene, CDR1 is SQVTM and CDR2 is ANQGSEA. This CDR3 is 12 amino acids long. The CDR3: CSVVGGDYGYTF. The sequenced part of the CDR3 DNA is TGCAGCGTTGTCGGGGGAGACTATGGC.

Turning to this clone: The CDR3 is cut off 3 residues early in the read; its end comes from the germline J gene. The chain couples TRBV19 to TRBJ1-3; a possible D gene is TRBD1 (6 bases). V lost 5 bases to trimming and J lost 0 bases, with 14 bases between them. The CDR3 has 16 residues. Germline-derived CDR1 and CDR2 are LNHDA and SQIVND (reference sequence). CDR3 DNA, as far as it was read: TGTGCCAGTAGTCGGGGAACAGGGATCTCTGGAAACACC. It is translated as CASSRGTGISGNT. The complete CDR3 sequence is CASSRGTGISGNTIYF. Full variable domain (rest looked up from reference TRBV19 and TRBJ1-3): DGGITQSPKYLFRKEGQNVTLSCEQNLNHDAMYWYRQDPGQGLRLIYYSQIVNDFQKGDIAEGYSVSREKKESFPLTVTSAQKNPTAFYLCASSRGTGISGNTIYFGEGSWLTVV.

Many counts were recorded for this clone. One junction end disagrees with the germline gene, perhaps due to a read error. The sequence runs out 3 residues before the end of the CDR3; the remainder is reconstructed from the germline J gene. This chain links TRBV4-2 with TRBJ1-3, with D hard to call. There are 15 residues in the CDR3. Germline V gene sequence: CDR1 LGHNA, CDR2 YNFKEQ. CDR3 DNA, as far as it was read: TGCGCCAGCAGCCAAAGATCTAGCTCTGGAAACACC. Translation: CASSQRSSSGNT. The CDR3, in full, reads CASSQRSSSGNTIYF.

This clone was seen at least ten times. The read gets to within 3 residues of the CDR3 end, and the germline J gene fills in the rest. The chain joins TRBV20-1 to TRBJ2-2; 11 bases fit TRBD2. CDR1 and CDR2 (germline): DFQATT, SNEGSKA (reference sequence). The V gene end was trimmed by 0 bases and the J gene end by 6 bases; junction bases not matched to a gene: 3. This CDR3 comprises 15 residues. CDR3 DNA, as far as it was read: TGCAGTGCTAGAGAACTAGCGGGAGTAGCCGGGGAG. Protein product: CSARELAGVAGE. The CDR3 as a whole reads CSARELAGVAGELFF.

This clone occurred many times. The DNA ends 3 residues before the CDR3 does, and the rest of the CDR3 is filled in from the germline J gene. This sequence joins TRBV18 and TRBJ2-2; no clear D gene. CDR3 length equals 14 residues. Germline V gives CDR1 KGHSH, CDR2 LQKENI. Trimming took 3 bases from V and 1 from J, leaving 6 bases between them. The CDR3 DNA, read in part, is TGTGCCAGCTCACCGGGCTGGAACACCGGGGAG. Protein: CASSPGWNTGE. The entire CDR3 is CASSPGWNTGELFF.

This clone appeared many times. The read ends 3 residues before the CDR3 terminus; that terminus is restored from the germline J gene. The chain has TRBV2 and TRBJ1-5; perhaps TRBD1 as D (5 bases). V lost 7 bases and J 5 bases, leaving 12 bases between the germline ends. CDR3 length: 13 residues. From germline, CDR1 is SNHLY and CDR2 FYNNEI. The CDR3 DNA, read in part, is TGTGCCAGCACCCGTACGGGGGATCAGCCC. Encoded protein: CASTRTGDQP. The full CDR3 is CASTRTGDQPQHF.

As for this clone: The sequence runs out 3 residues before the end of the CDR3; the remainder is reconstructed from the germline J gene. The chain joins TRBV29-1 to TRBJ2-5; 8 bases align to TRBD1. V lost 1 base to trimming and J lost 3 bases; unmatched junction nucleotides: 4. The CDR3 length is 14 residues. Germline V lookup: CDR1 SQVTM, CDR2 ANQGSEA. The CDR3 reads CSVEGGQAEETQYF. The CDR3 bases that were read are TGCAGCGTTGAAGGGGGACAGGCGGAAGAGACC.

This clone was detected a few times. The sequenced part of the CDR3 DNA is TGTGCCAGCAGCTTATCGGGGGGTCAGAGTGAAAAA. This gives the protein CASSLSGGQSEK. The CDR3 as a whole reads CASSLSGGQSEKLFF. This chain connects TRBV7-6 to TRBJ1-4, with D possibly TRBD1 on 5 matching bases. The DNA ends 3 residues before the CDR3 does, and the rest of the CDR3 is filled in from the germline J gene. The CDR3 runs 15 residues. Germline-derived CDR1 and CDR2 are SGHVS and FNYEAQ. V shed 2 bases and J shed 7 bases, with 14 bases lying between them.

This clone was found many times. The DNA read from the CDR3 is TGCGCCAGCAGTGATCTTGGGACAGGGGGTCACGAG. Its protein is CASSDLGTGGHE. The whole CDR3 reads CASSDLGTGGHEQYF. The chain links TRBV10-1 to TRBJ2-7, with TRBD1 matching over 11 bases. The CDR3 is cut off 3 residues early in the read; its end comes from the germline J gene. The CDR3 extends over 15 amino acids. J gave up 5 bases and V 3 bases, and 6 bases lay outside the gene matches. Germline V CDR1 and CDR2: WNHNN, SYGVQD (reference sequence).

On this clone: With the read ending 3 residues before the CDR3 end, the germline J gene is used to fill in that end. The chain carries TRBV7-6 and TRBJ2-5; 12 positions match TRBD2. J was trimmed by 3 bases and V by 1 base; bases with no gene match: 6. The CDR3 is made up of 17 amino acids. Germline CDR1 and CDR2: SGHVS and FNYEAQ. The CDR3 region is CASSLESRLAGEETQYF. Partial CDR3 DNA: TGTGCCAGCAGCTTAGAATCTCGACTAGCGGGAGAAGAGACC.